Following are 25 T cell receptor beta chains from one sample sequenced in a study of breast tumors, draining lymph nodes, adjacent tissues. Breast cancer patients provided tissue from their axillary draining lymph nodes. A single record per CDR3 protein comes from TCRdb applying MiXCR to the multiplex PCR reads. Of about 140,000 distinct CDR3 sequences in the sample, approximately 29% were seen once. Sequenced sample: axillary lymph node tissue. Receptors were obtained from a female donor with breast cancer. Some clones in this sample may be carry-over from other donors' samples.

This clonotype was seen repeatedly, ten times or more. V is TRBV5-4 and J is TRBJ2-5, with 8 nucleotides matching TRBD2. There are 14 residues in the CDR3. Germline V gene lookup returns CDR1 SGHNT and CDR2 YYREEE (reference sequence). The ends lost 1 base at V and 5 bases at J; junction bases unmatched: 4. Here the CDR3 reads CASSLRAGVETQYF. CDR3 DNA: TGTGCCAGCAGCTTGCGAGCGGGAGTTGAGACCCAGTACTTC. The variable domain in full, completed from reference TRBV5-4 and TRBJ2-5, reads ETGVTQSPTHLIKTRGQQVTLRCSSQSGHNTVSWYQQALGQGPQFIFQYYREEENGRGNFPPRFSGLQFPNYSSELNVNALELDDSALYLCASSLRAGVETQYFGPGTRLLVL.

This clonotype was counted only a few times. Given a much more abundant clone one base away, this may be a read error. This chain connects TRBV6-6 to TRBJ2-6; D is undetermined. Germline V lookup: CDR1 MNHNY, CDR2 SVGAGI (reference sequence). This CDR3 region has 15 residues. Deletions cut 8 bases from V and 0 bases from J, with 11 bases between. The CDR3, as DNA: TGTGCCAGCGGGCCAGTTAACTCTGGGGCCAACGTCCTGACTTTC. It encodes CASGPVNSGANVLTF.

The V call is TRBV28, the J call TRBJ2-3; 12 bases align to TRBD2. The trim removed 5 bases at V and 4 bases at J, leaving 10 bases unmatched. Germline V gene lookup returns CDR1 MDHEN and CDR2 SYDVKM. The CDR3 is made up of 17 amino acids. The CDR3 is CASSPTSGGTGADTQYF. CDR3 nucleotide sequence: TGTGCCAGCAGTCCGACTAGCGGGGGCACGGGGGCAGATACGCAGTATTTT.

This clonotype was counted a few times. A much bigger clone sits one base away, suggesting this may be a read error. The chain couples TRBV6-6 to TRBJ2-7; D possibly corresponds to TRBD1 (6 bases). In germline, CDR1 is MNHNY, CDR2 SVGAGI (reference sequence). V lost 2 bases to trimming and J lost 2 bases, with 13 bases between them. This CDR3 comprises 15 residues. The CDR3 protein is CASSYQNRVAYEQYF. CDR3 coding DNA: TGTGCCAGCAGTTACCAAAACAGGGTCGCCTACGAGCAGTACTTC.

The J gene is TRBJ1-4, the V gene TRBV20-1; D gene uncertain. V was clipped by 4 bases and J by 8 bases, with 11 bases between them. In germline, CDR1 is DFQATT, CDR2 SNEGSKA (reference sequence). The CDR3 loop spans 12 amino acids. In nucleotides, the CDR3 is TGCAGTGCTACGGGAGGAAACGAAAAACTGTTTTTT. Protein: CSATGGNEKLFF.

A few counts support this clonotype. Being one base from a much bigger clone, this may be a read error. The genes are TRBV20-1 and TRBJ1-2; 7 bases are a match to TRBD1. After removal of 0 bases from V and 4 bases from J, the junction contained 8 bases not matched to a gene. The CDR3 runs to 15 residues. Germline-derived CDR1 and CDR2 are DFQATT and SNEGSKA (reference sequence). CDR3: CSARDQGGLTYGYTF. The CDR3 DNA reads as TGCAGTGCTAGAGATCAGGGGGGACTGACCTATGGCTACACCTTC.

This clonotype showed up many times. The CDR3 here is CASSTPGGGQADTQYF. The CDR3 DNA follows: TGTGCCAGTAGCACTCCCGGGGGGGGGCAGGCAGATACGCAGTATTTT. This chain links TRBV19 with TRBJ2-3, with 8 bases aligning to TRBD2. CDR1 and CDR2 (germline): LNHDA, SQIVND (reference sequence). The junction had 12 bases not matched to a gene; V was cut back by 6 bases and J by 4 bases. This CDR3 is built from 16 residues.

This clonotype was observed many times. This chain connects TRBV5-1 to TRBJ2-5, with 10 bases aligning to TRBD2. Germline CDR1 SGHRS, CDR2 YFSETQ. The CDR3 is 18 amino acids. After removal of 0 bases from V and 0 bases from J, the junction contained 8 bases not matched to a gene. This CDR3 reads CASSLVSSTSGYQETQYF. CDR3 nucleotides: TGCGCCAGCAGCTTGGTCTCCTCGACTAGCGGGTACCAAGAGACCCAGTACTTC.

Notes on this clonotype: A much larger clone differs by one base, so this may be a read error. The J gene is TRBJ1-5, the V gene TRBV3-1, with D unclear. The CDR3 sequence is 16 residues long. From germline, CDR1 is LGHDT and CDR2 YNNKEL (reference sequence). The CDR3 protein is CANSHSSLKGNQPQHF. In nucleotides, the CDR3 is TGTGCCAACAGCCACTCCTCCCTGAAGGGCAATCAGCCCCAGCATTTT.

The chain recombines TRBV11-3 with TRBJ2-3, with 7 positions matching TRBD1. Trimming at V came to 4 bases and at J to 11 bases, leaving 15 bases not matched to a gene. This CDR3 contains 15 residues. Germline V gene sequence: CDR1 SGHNT, CDR2 YENEEA. The CDR3 here is CASSSAAGGHNEQYF. The DNA of the CDR3 is TGTGCCAGCAGCTCTGCGGCAGGGGGACACAATGAGCAGTATTTT.

Concerning this clonotype: A read error is possible here, since a much larger clone lies one base away. CDR3 DNA sequence: TGTGCCAGCTCACCAGGGCAGTACAGTGAGCAGTTCTTC. Residues: CASSPGQYSEQFF. The chain couples TRBV18 to TRBJ2-1, with no clear D. This CDR3 is 13 amino acids long. In germline, CDR1 is KGHSH, CDR2 LQKENI.

This clonotype has ten or more counts. DNA of the CDR3: TGCAGTGCTAGAGATCCCCAGGTTGGGGGGGAGACCCAGTACTTC. Its translation: CSARDPQVGGETQYF. The genes are TRBV20-1 and TRBJ2-5; possibly TRBD2 for D (6 bases). The length of the CDR3 is 15 residues. V was pared by 0 bases and J by 5 bases, with 16 bases between. Germline V gene lookup returns CDR1 DFQATT and CDR2 SNEGSKA (reference sequence).

For this clonotype: At one of its ends the junction is not consistent with the germline gene, which may arise from a read error. The V call is TRBV7-2, the J call TRBJ2-3; no clear D gene. This CDR3 has 10 amino acids. Per the germline V gene, CDR1 is SGHTA and CDR2 is FQGNSA. The CDR3 DNA reads as TGTGCCAGCCGCACAGATGCGCAGTATTTT. It specifies CASRTDAQYF.

V and J are TRBV5-1 and TRBJ2-1; 9 nucleotides agree with TRBD2. The CDR3 contains 15 residues. Germline V lookup: CDR1 SGHRS, CDR2 YFSETQ. This CDR3 is CTGSPIAGVHSEQFF. DNA of the CDR3: TGCACCGGCAGCCCCATAGCGGGGGTACACAGTGAGCAGTTCTTC.

V and J are TRBV24-1 and TRBJ1-2; D is ambiguous. Trimming took off 6 bases at V and 0 bases at J, with 7 bases between the two ends. CDR3 length: 13 amino acids. Germline loops: CDR1 KGHDR, CDR2 SFDVKD. CDR3 protein: CATSSGANYGYTF. For the CDR3, the DNA is TGTGCCACCAGTTCCGGTGCTAACTATGGCTACACCTTC.

This clonotype occurred a few times. The chain combines TRBV14 with TRBJ1-1; D might be TRBD1 (5 bases). The CDR3 runs to 13 residues. Trimming took 4 bases from V and 7 from J, leaving 13 bases between them. Germline V gene data show CDR1 as SGHDN and CDR2 as FVKESK. For the CDR3, the DNA is TGTGCCAGCAGCCGGGGGACGGTAGGTGAAGCTTTCTTT. Protein sequence: CASSRGTVGEAFF.

In this sample, this clonotype turned up a few times. The genes are TRBV6-5 and TRBJ2-4, with a weak D call TRBD1 (7 bases). The CDR3 loop spans 16 amino acids. Trimming took 5 bases from V and 9 from J, leaving 23 bases between them. The germline V gene has CDR1 MNHEY and CDR2 SVGAGI. CDR3 sequence: CASSQAGGGPQAIQYF. CDR3 sequence (DNA): TGTGCCAGCAGTCAGGCTGGAGGGGGCCCCCAGGCCATTCAGTACTTC.

Comments on this clonotype: It may be a read error: a sequence one base away is much more abundant. The chain combines TRBV5-6 with TRBJ1-2, with D tentatively TRBD1 (5 bases). This CDR3 is 13 amino acids long. Trimming took off 0 bases at V and 8 bases at J, with 11 bases between the two ends. Germline assignment: CDR1 SGHDT and CDR2 YYEEEE. The CDR3 DNA is TGTGCCAGCAGCTTGGAACAGGCCGACGGCTACACCTTC. It codes for CASSLEQADGYTF.

This clonotype showed up many times. The chain joins TRBV20-1 to TRBJ2-1; D is ambiguous. Germline V gene lookup returns CDR1 DFQATT and CDR2 SNEGSKA (reference sequence). This CDR3 contains 12 residues. Between the trimmed V and J ends, which lost 3 bases and 9 bases, there was a span of 12 bases. The CDR3 coding sequence is TGCAGTGCTAGGGGTACGGGCGGTGAGCAGTTCTTC. This gives the protein CSARGTGGEQFF.

This clonotype has ten or more counts. The chain carries TRBV20-1 and TRBJ1-2; D may be TRBD1 (5 bases). The germline CDR1 and CDR2 sequences are DFQATT and SNEGSKA (reference sequence). The length of the CDR3 is 11 residues. Trimming left V 8 bases short and J 8 bases short, with 15 bases between. The CDR3 loop reads CSPGYSGGYTF. The DNA for the CDR3 is TGCAGTCCAGGGTACAGCGGGGGCTACACCTTC.

This clonotype was detected ten times or more. This sequence joins TRBV5-1 and TRBJ1-4; TRBD1 might be the D (6 bases). Deletions cut 2 bases from V and 5 bases from J, with 16 bases between. The V gene's germline CDR1 is SGHRS and CDR2 YFSETQ. This CDR3 region has 16 residues. CDR3 protein: CASSLLPGDLNEKLFF. In DNA form, the CDR3 reads TGCGCCAGCAGCTTATTACCAGGGGATTTAAATGAAAAACTGTTTTTT.

As concerns this clonotype: A read error may produce the germline difference seen at one junction end. The V gene is TRBV24-1, the J gene TRBJ1-5, with D unclear. From germline, CDR1 is KGHDR and CDR2 SFDVKD. There are 15 residues in the CDR3. CDR3 in DNA: TGTGCCACCAGTCCTCCCGGAGGGAACAAACAGCCCCAGCACTTT. Translation gives CATSPPGGNKQPQHF.

This clonotype came up many times. V and J are TRBV11-3 and TRBJ2-3; tentatively, D is TRBD1 or TRBD2 (5 bases each). Germline CDR1 reads SGHNT; CDR2 reads YENEEA. The CDR3 extends over 16 amino acids. V was cut by 1 base and J by 3 bases, with 14 bases left in between. Written as DNA, the CDR3 is TGTGCCAGCAGCTTAGGGGGACCATTCTCTACAGATACGCAGTATTTT. Translation: CASSLGGPFSTDTQYF.

This clonotype was seen many times. The chain recombines TRBV6-2 or TRBV6-3 with TRBJ1-2; the match to TRBD1 covers 9 bases. The CDR3 is 13 residues long. Unmatched junction bases numbered 6, after V lost 7 bases and J lost 6 bases. In germline, CDR1 is MNHEY, CDR2 SVGEGT. CDR3: CASTGTGRDGYTF. The CDR3 DNA reads TGTGCCAGCACCGGGACAGGGAGAGATGGCTACACCTTC.

Notes on this clonotype: This could be a read error, since a much larger clone is one nucleotide away. The chain uses TRBV6-6 and TRBJ2-2, with a possible D match to TRBD1 (6 bases). Trimming cost V 5 bases and J 4 bases, with 14 bases left between them. The germline gives CDR1 MNHNY, CDR2 SVGAGI (reference sequence). This CDR3 region has 15 residues. As DNA, the CDR3 is TGTGCCAGCAGTCACGTGGCAGGGGCCACCGGGGAGCTGTTTTTT. Protein sequence: CASSHVAGATGELFF.